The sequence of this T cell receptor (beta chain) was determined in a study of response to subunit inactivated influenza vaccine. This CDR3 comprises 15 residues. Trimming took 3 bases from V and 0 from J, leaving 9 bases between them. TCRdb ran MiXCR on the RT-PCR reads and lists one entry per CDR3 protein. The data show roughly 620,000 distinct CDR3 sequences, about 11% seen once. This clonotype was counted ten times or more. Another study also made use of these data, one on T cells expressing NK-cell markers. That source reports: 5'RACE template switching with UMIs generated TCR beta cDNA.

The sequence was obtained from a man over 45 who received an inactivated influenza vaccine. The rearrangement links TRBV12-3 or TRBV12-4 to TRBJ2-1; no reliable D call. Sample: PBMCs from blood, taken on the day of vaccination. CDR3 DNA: TGTGCCAGCAGTTTCCAGCCCAGCTCCTACAATGAGCAGTTCTTC. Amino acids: CASSFQPSSYNEQFF.